A selection of T cell receptor beta chains follows, all from one sample in a study of response to subunit inactivated influenza vaccine. Each CDR3 protein gets one entry after TCRdb re-called the RT-PCR reads with MiXCR. The sample has 700,000 to 900,000 distinct CDR3 sequences; around 21% are singletons. The sample was PBMCs from blood, taken 4 to 6 days after vaccination. The receptor set was obtained from a man aged 45 to 65 who received an inactivated influenza vaccine. Both conserved end residues are part of each CDR3. The D gene is left open where the match is weak. Some rows mark clone size as missing; the rest say once, few, many or name a class of expanded clone.

V gene: TRBV6-2/TRBV6-3; D gene: NA; clone size: few; J gene: TRBJ2-7; CDR3 DNA: TGTGCCAGCGCCGGGTTGGGCGAGCAGTACTTC; CDR3 protein: CASAGLGEQYF
V gene: TRBV4-1; D gene: NA; clone size: once; J gene: TRBJ2-2; CDR3 DNA: TGCGCCAGCAGCCAAGACCTGCCCCTTCTCAGGAACACCGGGGAGCTGTTTTTT; CDR3 protein: CASSQDLPLLRNTGELFF
V gene: TRBV6-2/TRBV6-3; D gene: NA; clone size: few; J gene: TRBJ1-1; CDR3 DNA: TGTGCCAGCAGTTACGCTGCCGGGGCGGTAGTCACTGAAGCTTTCTTT; CDR3 protein: CASSYAAGAVVTEAFF
V gene: TRBV9; D gene: NA; clone size: few; J gene: TRBJ1-1; CDR3 DNA: TGTGCCAGCAGCCCGGGACCAGGGCTGAACACTGAAGCTTTCTTT; CDR3 protein: CASSPGPGLNTEAFF
V gene: TRBV3-1; D gene: TRBD1; clone size: few; J gene: TRBJ2-3; CDR3 DNA: TGTGCCAGCAGCCGAGGGACAGGGAGGATGTTTGGCACAGATACGCAGTATTTT; CDR3 protein: CASSRGTGRMFGTDTQYF
V gene: TRBV6-5; D gene: NA; clone size: NA; J gene: TRBJ1-1; CDR3 DNA: TGTGCCAGCAGTTACTCGAAACAGAACACTGAAGCTTTCTTT; CDR3 protein: CASSYSKQNTEAFF
V gene: TRBV4-2; D gene: TRBD2; clone size: few; J gene: TRBJ2-3; CDR3 DNA: TGTGCCAGCAGCCAAGAGGGGGTAGCGGGGGGTACAGATACGCAGTATTTT; CDR3 protein: CASSQEGVAGGTDTQYF
V gene: TRBV5-5; D gene: NA; clone size: few; J gene: TRBJ2-1; CDR3 DNA: TGTGCCAGCAGCTTGCTAGGGAATTCCTACAATGAGCAGTTCTTC; CDR3 protein: CASSLLGNSYNEQFF
V gene: TRBV12-3/TRBV12-4; D gene: NA; clone size: NA; J gene: TRBJ1-4; CDR3 DNA: TGTGCCAGCAGTAACATGCTCCCTAATGAAAAACTGTTTTTT; CDR3 protein: CASSNMLPNEKLFF
V gene: TRBV20-1; D gene: TRBD2; clone size: NA; J gene: TRBJ2-3; CDR3 DNA: TGCAGTGCTAGAGAGTGGGCGGGGGTCAGCACAGATACGCAGTATTTT; CDR3 protein: CSAREWAGVSTDTQYF
V gene: TRBV20-1; D gene: TRBD2; clone size: few; J gene: TRBJ2-2; CDR3 DNA: TGCAGTGCTAGGGGACTAGCGGGAGGGGTCGCCGGGGAGCTGTTTTTT; CDR3 protein: CSARGLAGGVAGELFF
V gene: TRBV20-1; D gene: TRBD2; clone size: NA; J gene: TRBJ2-1; CDR3 DNA: TGCAGTGCTAGAGATTTGTCTAGCGGGGGCCCCCGCTACAATGAGCAGTTCTTC; CDR3 protein: CSARDLSSGGPRYNEQFF
V gene: TRBV20-1; D gene: TRBD2; clone size: many; J gene: TRBJ2-5; CDR3 DNA: TGCAGTGCTAGAGTTTTTAGCGGGGGATCACAAGAGACCCAGTACTTC; CDR3 protein: CSARVFSGGSQETQYF
V gene: TRBV12-3/TRBV12-4; D gene: NA; clone size: few; J gene: TRBJ2-1; CDR3 DNA: TGTGCCAGCAGTTCTCCCGGGGCTAATGAGCAGTTCTTC; CDR3 protein: CASSSPGANEQFF
V gene: TRBV7-8; D gene: NA; clone size: few; J gene: TRBJ2-7; CDR3 DNA: TGTGCCAGCAGCTTAGGGGCGCGAGACTACGAGCAGTACTTC; CDR3 protein: CASSLGARDYEQYF
V gene: TRBV20-1; D gene: NA; clone size: few; J gene: TRBJ2-3; CDR3 DNA: TGCAGTGCTTGGAGCGGGTTCACAGATACGCAGTATTTT; CDR3 protein: CSAWSGFTDTQYF
V gene: TRBV24-1; D gene: TRBD2; clone size: NA; J gene: TRBJ2-1; CDR3 DNA: TGTGCCACCAGTGACCCGACTAGCAGTGAGCAGTTCTTC; CDR3 protein: CATSDPTSSEQFF
V gene: TRBV27; D gene: TRBD2; clone size: NA; J gene: TRBJ2-1; CDR3 DNA: TGTGCCAGCAGTCCGGGACTAGCGGGAGTTGAGCAGTTCTTC; CDR3 protein: CASSPGLAGVEQFF
V gene: TRBV4-2; D gene: NA; clone size: NA; J gene: TRBJ1-1; CDR3 DNA: TGTGCCAGCAGCAAAGCCGGGGGGGAGAACACTGAAGCTTTCTTT; CDR3 protein: CASSKAGGENTEAFF
V gene: TRBV29-1; D gene: NA; clone size: NA; J gene: TRBJ2-7; CDR3 DNA: TGCAGCGTAGGACAGGGAGGGGACGAGCAGTACTTC; CDR3 protein: CSVGQGGDEQYF
V gene: TRBV18; D gene: TRBD1; clone size: few; J gene: TRBJ1-6; CDR3 DNA: TGTGCCAGCTCACCGGACAGGGCCAAATCTCCCCTCCACTTT; CDR3 protein: CASSPDRAKSPLHF
V gene: TRBV20-1; D gene: TRBD1; clone size: many; J gene: TRBJ2-3; CDR3 DNA: TGCAGTGCTAGAGATACAGGGGGCCAGAGCACAGATACGCAGTATTTT; CDR3 protein: CSARDTGGQSTDTQYF
V gene: TRBV2; D gene: TRBD2; clone size: NA; J gene: TRBJ2-3; CDR3 DNA: TGTGCCAGCAATGGCCCAGCGGGAGGGGCAGATACGCAGTATTTT; CDR3 protein: CASNGPAGGADTQYF
V gene: TRBV12-3/TRBV12-4; D gene: TRBD1; clone size: NA; J gene: TRBJ1-1; CDR3 DNA: TGTGCCAGCCGGACAGGGGTTGAGGGCACTGAAGCTTTCTTT; CDR3 protein: CASRTGVEGTEAFF
V gene: TRBV7-2; D gene: NA; clone size: NA; J gene: TRBJ2-3; CDR3 DNA: TGTGCCAGCAGCTTATCGGCAAAAACGCAGTATTTT; CDR3 protein: CASSLSAKTQYF
V gene: TRBV4-3; D gene: TRBD1; clone size: NA; J gene: TRBJ2-3; CDR3 DNA: TGCGCCAGCAGCCAAGTGGGGACAGGGCTCACAGATACGCAGTATTTT; CDR3 protein: CASSQVGTGLTDTQYF
V gene: TRBV20-1; D gene: NA; clone size: NA; J gene: TRBJ2-7; CDR3 DNA: TGCAGTGCTAGAGATTTTCGGGGCCACTCCTACGAGCAGTACTTC; CDR3 protein: CSARDFRGHSYEQYF
V gene: TRBV18; D gene: TRBD1; clone size: NA; J gene: TRBJ2-7; CDR3 DNA: TGTGCCAGCTCACCCGGGACAGTGACCTACGAGCAGTACTTC; CDR3 protein: CASSPGTVTYEQYF
V gene: TRBV6-1; D gene: NA; clone size: few; J gene: TRBJ1-2; CDR3 DNA: TGTGCCAGCACCAAATTCGACAGGACAACCTCCTATGGCTACACCTTC; CDR3 protein: CASTKFDRTTSYGYTF
V gene: TRBV6-1; D gene: NA; clone size: NA; J gene: TRBJ2-2; CDR3 DNA: TGTGCCAGCAGCCCACCTTGGCCAGTGGGTGGGGCCGGGGAGCTGTTTTTT; CDR3 protein: CASSPPWPVGGAGELFF
V gene: TRBV9; D gene: NA; clone size: few; J gene: TRBJ1-5; CDR3 DNA: TGTGCCAGCAGCGTAGCACCGTCACAGCCCCAGCATTTT; CDR3 protein: CASSVAPSQPQHF
V gene: TRBV9; D gene: NA; clone size: few; J gene: TRBJ2-7; CDR3 DNA: TGTGCCAGCAGCGTAGGTTCTACGTCCGAGCAGTACTTC; CDR3 protein: CASSVGSTSEQYF
V gene: TRBV4-3; D gene: NA; clone size: NA; J gene: TRBJ1-1; CDR3 DNA: TGCGCCAGCAGCCAAGAGTCAGATAACACTGAAGCTTTCTTT; CDR3 protein: CASSQESDNTEAFF
V gene: TRBV7-6; D gene: NA; clone size: NA; J gene: TRBJ2-3; CDR3 DNA: TGTGCCAGCAGCTTAGCGTCGTCTGGACTTTTCACAGATACGCAGTATTTT; CDR3 protein: CASSLASSGLFTDTQYF
V gene: TRBV7-2; D gene: NA; clone size: NA; J gene: TRBJ1-6; CDR3 DNA: TGTGCCAGCAGCAAAGAAGGGACCCTCGCACCCCTCCACTTT; CDR3 protein: CASSKEGTLAPLHF
V gene: TRBV4-1; D gene: TRBD2; clone size: NA; J gene: TRBJ2-2; CDR3 DNA: TGCGCCAGCAGACGGGGGCTAGCGGGGGCCAAGAACACCGGGGAGCTGTTTTTT; CDR3 protein: CASRRGLAGAKNTGELFF
V gene: TRBV3-1; D gene: NA; clone size: NA; J gene: TRBJ1-1; CDR3 DNA: TGTGCCAGCAGGCATAACACTGAAGCTTTCTTT; CDR3 protein: CASRHNTEAFF
V gene: TRBV7-9; D gene: NA; clone size: few; J gene: TRBJ2-1; CDR3 DNA: TGTGCCAGCAGCTTAGTGGCGGGATGGGCCTACAATGAGCAGTTCTTC; CDR3 protein: CASSLVAGWAYNEQFF
V gene: TRBV2; D gene: NA; clone size: NA; J gene: TRBJ2-5; CDR3 DNA: TGTGCCAGCAGCGGGGACTCTGAAGAGACCCAGTACTTC; CDR3 protein: CASSGDSEETQYF
V gene: TRBV6-5; D gene: NA; clone size: NA; J gene: TRBJ1-5; CDR3 DNA: TGTGCCAGCAGTTACAGTCTTAGCAATCAGCCCCAGCATTTT; CDR3 protein: CASSYSLSNQPQHF
V gene: TRBV12-3/TRBV12-4; D gene: TRBD1; clone size: NA; J gene: TRBJ1-2; CDR3 DNA: TGTGCCAGCAGTCTCCGGGACAGGGAATATGGCTACACCTTC; CDR3 protein: CASSLRDREYGYTF
V gene: TRBV6-2/TRBV6-3; D gene: TRBD1; clone size: few; J gene: TRBJ2-7; CDR3 DNA: TGTGCCAGCAGTTACCGAGTTGCCGGGACAGGTTACGAGCAGTACTTC; CDR3 protein: CASSYRVAGTGYEQYF
V gene: TRBV29-1; D gene: TRBD1; clone size: NA; J gene: TRBJ2-7; CDR3 DNA: TGCAGCGTTGACTGGACAGGGGGTTCCGAGCAGTACTTC; CDR3 protein: CSVDWTGGSEQYF
V gene: TRBV12-3/TRBV12-4; D gene: TRBD1; clone size: NA; J gene: TRBJ2-7; CDR3 DNA: TGTGCCAGCAGTTTGAGAGGACAGGGACGCTACGAGCAGTACTTC; CDR3 protein: CASSLRGQGRYEQYF
V gene: TRBV24-1; D gene: TRBD2; clone size: few; J gene: TRBJ2-7; CDR3 DNA: TGTGCCACCAGTGATTCCAGCGGGGTGGGGGAGCAGTACTTC; CDR3 protein: CATSDSSGVGEQYF
V gene: TRBV11-1; D gene: TRBD2; clone size: NA; J gene: TRBJ2-7; CDR3 DNA: TGTGCCAGCAGTTCAGAAGGCCGGCGGGAGACCTACGACTTGGACTACGAGCAGTACTTC; CDR3 protein: CASSSEGRRETYDLDYEQYF
V gene: TRBV20-1; D gene: NA; clone size: NA; J gene: TRBJ1-5; CDR3 DNA: TGCAGTGCTAGAGATGAGGTGGAGCCCATATGGCCCCAGCATTTT; CDR3 protein: CSARDEVEPIWPQHF
V gene: TRBV20-1; D gene: TRBD2; clone size: few; J gene: TRBJ2-1; CDR3 DNA: TGCAGTGCTCCGACTAGCGGGAGGGACAATGAGCAGTTCTTC; CDR3 protein: CSAPTSGRDNEQFF
V gene: TRBV5-1; D gene: TRBD1; clone size: NA; J gene: TRBJ1-6; CDR3 DNA: TGCGCCAGCAGCTTGGATCCGGGACAGGGCAATTCACCCCTCCACTTT; CDR3 protein: CASSLDPGQGNSPLHF
V gene: TRBV20-1; D gene: NA; clone size: NA; J gene: TRBJ2-1; CDR3 DNA: TGCAGTTCCCGCAGCTCCTACAATGAGCAGTTCTTC; CDR3 protein: CSSRSSYNEQFF
V gene: TRBV7-9; D gene: NA; clone size: few; J gene: TRBJ2-7; CDR3 DNA: TGTGCCAGCAGCTCATCCCCGGGGAGCTACGAGCAGTACTTC; CDR3 protein: CASSSSPGSYEQYF
V gene: TRBV7-3; D gene: TRBD2; clone size: few; J gene: TRBJ2-3; CDR3 DNA: TGTGCCAGCAGCTCTATAGCGGGAGCCCGGGATACGCAGTATTTT; CDR3 protein: CASSSIAGARDTQYF
V gene: TRBV5-6; D gene: NA; clone size: NA; J gene: TRBJ2-1; CDR3 DNA: TGTGCCAGCAGCTTGGCCGGGGAGTATGGCCCTAATGAGCAGTTCTTC; CDR3 protein: CASSLAGEYGPNEQFF
V gene: TRBV12-3/TRBV12-4; D gene: NA; clone size: many; J gene: TRBJ2-7; CDR3 DNA: TGTGCCAGCAGTTTAGAGGACAGCTACGAGCAGTACTTC; CDR3 protein: CASSLEDSYEQYF
V gene: TRBV2; D gene: TRBD1; clone size: many; J gene: TRBJ2-1; CDR3 DNA: TGTGCCAGCAGTCAGGGGACAGGGGGCACCTACAATGAGCAGTTCTTC; CDR3 protein: CASSQGTGGTYNEQFF